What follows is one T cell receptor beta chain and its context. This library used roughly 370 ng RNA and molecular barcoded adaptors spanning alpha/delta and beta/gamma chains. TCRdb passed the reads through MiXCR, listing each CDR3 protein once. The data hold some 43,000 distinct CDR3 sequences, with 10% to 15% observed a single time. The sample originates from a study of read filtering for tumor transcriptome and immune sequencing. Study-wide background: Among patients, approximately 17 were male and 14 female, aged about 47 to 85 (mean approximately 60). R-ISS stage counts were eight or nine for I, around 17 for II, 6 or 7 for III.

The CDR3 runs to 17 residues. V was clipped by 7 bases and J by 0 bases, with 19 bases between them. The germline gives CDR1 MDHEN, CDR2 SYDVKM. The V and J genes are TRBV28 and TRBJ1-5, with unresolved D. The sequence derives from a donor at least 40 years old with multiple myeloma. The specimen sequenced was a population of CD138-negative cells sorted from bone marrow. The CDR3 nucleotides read TGTGCCAGCATTCATCCATCGGGAGTCAATAGCAATCAGCCCCAGCATTTT. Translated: CASIHPSGVNSNQPQHF.